The present T cell receptor beta chain was sequenced within a study of long-term antiretroviral therapy in people with HIV (dated by TCRdb to the early 2020s). The study in broad terms: The earliest samples were collected roughly a decade before the 2015 WHO recommendation for immediate ART, at a time when ART was usually postponed until CD4 counts fell. Of the approximately 30 participants with HIV, 10 to 11 were female. A total of 150 to 200 cryopreserved PBMC samples came from 25 to 35 adults with confirmed HIV infection and were collected serially over a mean of roughly 6 years (range 1-12). This retrospective serial study examined whether starting ART and sustained HIV suppression were associated with changes in the composition and diversity of the TRB repertoire in peripheral blood. No cross-contamination during QIAcube processing turned up in test extractions that ran a monoclonal T-cell line alongside approximately 35 polyclonal samples.

General conclusions and limits of the study: ART initiation was associated with a significant increase in TRB diversity, but diversity stayed significantly below transplant donor controls even after long-term ART. Because cell numbers in pre-ART samples were limited, unsorted PBMC were profiled instead of sorted CD4+ and CD8+ T cells. Compared with controls, HIV repertoires had narrower CDR3 length ranges, and the network structure pointed to an antigen-experienced repertoire that shifted only slightly toward naive after ART. Owing to limited PBMC availability, only the TCR beta chain was sequenced, without alpha chain pairing. The repertoire was dominated across all time points by expanded TRB clones identified before ART initiation, although this dominance was seen to fluctuate and to decrease in many PLHIV after ART. The samples span the years 2004 to 2017, and the ART regimens used at that time may not be as effective as current regimens. Inferences about post-ART repertoire changes are limited because no data were available on ART adherence, viral resistance or therapy changes.

Inclusion was restricted to participants for whom at least one PBMC sample before ART initiation and at least two post-ART samples were available. All participants with HIV were treated in the United States of America. Before DNA extraction, cryopreserved samples containing about 0.9-11 million PBMC were thawed and washed. At the time of the earliest PBMC sample, participants with HIV were aged between roughly 23 and 60 years. Per participant, PBMC samples came from 1-4 timepoints prior to ART initiation and 2-8 timepoints following ART initiation, for a median of 7 samples. Serial HIV viral load, CD4+ T-cell count, ART history and demographic data were obtained for every participant. Using a Qiagen kit on a QIAcube, genomic DNA was extracted from unsorted PBMC, with samples processed in batches of 12. Points on this clone: It lacks a known antigen. No base quality values were provided; no much bigger clone lies one nucleotide off.

Sequencing of the TRB variable region was done with the immunoSEQ hsTCRB v3.0 assay at survey level resolution. A depth of 40,000-50,000 T-cell genomes per sample was targeted for TRB sequencing. TRB libraries were pooled and sequenced on an Illumina MiSeq using a v3 150-cycle kit. The original pipeline was this. Analysis of repertoires was carried out in R inside a reproducible Nextflow workflow spanning QC, data transformation and analysis. LymphoSeq2, an R package for exploring AIRR-Seq data, was used to implement custom analyses. Several samples that produced fewer than 5000 total TRB sequences were removed, so some 190 HIV repertoires were analyzed. Among the 190 or so HIV repertoires that were kept, around 60 were collected before ART initiation and about 130 were collected after ART initiation. Repertoires were downsampled to 5000 TRB nucleotide sequences, and summary statistics were averaged over 100 downsampling iterations. Only TRB sequences with CDR3 regions of at least seven amino acids were retained for analysis. Two measures captured diversity: a Shannon entropy-derived clonality score and the Gini coefficient. In the repertoire networks, any two of the top 5000 CDR3 amino acid sequences were linked whenever the two sequences differed by an edit distance of one. GLIPH2 predicted antigen specificity groups and MHC restriction for TRB CDR3 amino acid sequences. To flag known CMV, EBV, HIV or tissue antigen associations, CDR3 amino acid sequences were matched against VDJdb and McPAS-TCR. Pre-ART, post-ART and control groups were compared with Wilcoxon signed-rank tests and Holm-Bonferroni correction. TCRdb's version of the immuneACCESS table is confined to in-frame rearrangements and falls short of the full clone set. An unresolved V gene accounts for under half of the shortfall where checked; the remainder is of unknown origin. From that table come the V and J calls and clone size; the DNA was used to work out D and trimming. This sample holds about 14,000 clones; 65% to 80% were observed only once. In total, the top ten clones hold approximately 30% of the sample.

The starting material was unsorted PBMCs, obtained 3.1 years after starting antiretroviral therapy. This sequence was found in a man aged 35-49 years with HIV.

The CDR3 protein sequence reads: CASSLRYEPFTDTQYF. The bases read TGTGCCAGCAGCTTGAGGTATGAGCCTTTCACAGATACGCAGTATTTT. The sequence is built from TRBV5-6 and TRBJ2-3; the D gene lacks a confident call. Via the germline V gene, CDR1 is SGHDT and CDR2 YYEEEE. The V and J ends are trimmed by 1 base and 2 bases, leaving 14 bases between them. The CDR3 runs 16 amino acids, cysteine and phenylalanine included. Just the 48-base CDR3 DNA is kept, in frame starting at base 1.